This T cell receptor (beta chain) comes out of a study of blood T cell repertoires in COVID-19. Study-wide context: Acute-phase and convalescent COVID-19 samples originated in the United States, Italy and Spain. From T cells, B-cell-depleted T cells, or PBMCs came the material, which was cDNA or gDNA.

Germline V gives CDR1 MNHNS, CDR2 SASEGT. CDR3 size: 15 residues. V trimming: 1 base; J trimming: 4 bases; junction bases outside the gene matches: 6. Authors' data handling: Reference gene primers were amplified, and this amplification served to estimate nucleated cell counts. The method was immunoSEQ multiplex PCR; TCRdb's version includes in-frame clones alone and lacks a portion of them. V and J calls plus clone size are reproduced from that table; the DNA served to infer D and trimming. This table holds approximately 230,000 clones, about four fifths found once. This clonotype was obtained from an older man with acute or convalescent COVID-19. Sequenced input: peripheral blood. J is TRBJ1-2 and V is TRBV6-1, with 7 bases fitting TRBD1. CDR3 protein: CASSEGQGWSYGYTF. CDR3 sequence (DNA): TGTGCCAGCAGTGAAGGACAGGGATGGAGCTATGGCTACACCTTC.